These 24 T cell receptor beta chains were all obtained from the same sample, sequenced in a study of T-cell reconstitution after alpha-beta-depleted transplantation in children. Preparation of the TCRbeta library involved a method that used unique molecular identifiers. MiXCR was run by TCRdb on the PCR reads, yielding one entry per CDR3 protein. The sample shows about 610,000 distinct CDR3 sequences, 10% of them seen only once. The source was PBMCs from the stem cell graft donor, collected from the stem cell graft. The receptors here all came from a human donor who donated a stem cell graft to a child with acute myeloid leukemia.

This clonotype has at least ten counts. The genes are TRBV11-2 and TRBJ2-1, with 15 bases fitting TRBD2. V shed 1 base and J 3 bases; nucleotides not matched to a gene: 4. The germline CDR1 and CDR2 sequences are SGHAT and FQNNGV. The CDR3 is made up of 18 amino acids. In DNA form, the CDR3 reads TGTGCCAGCAGCTTAGTGGGGACTAGCGGGAGGATCTACAATGAGCAGTTCTTC. This encodes CASSLVGTSGRIYNEQFF.

This clonotype showed up many times. The chain has TRBV7-9 and TRBJ1-5; D uncertain. The CDR3 is made up of 13 amino acids. Trimming stripped 5 bases from V and 9 bases from J, with 14 bases between. CDR1 and CDR2 from the germline V gene are SEHNR and FQNEAQ (reference sequence). CDR3 sequence: CASSQLGSRPQHF. The CDR3, as DNA: TGTGCCAGCAGCCAGCTAGGGAGTCGGCCCCAGCATTTT.

This sequence joins TRBV29-1 and TRBJ1-1; 7 nucleotides line up with TRBD1. J gave up 4 bases and V 4 bases, and 6 bases lay outside the gene matches. The CDR3 has 13 amino acids. Germline-derived CDR1 and CDR2 are SQVTM and ANQGSEA. The CDR3 DNA is TGCAGCGTTGGAGGGGGCTTAGGCACTGAAGCTTTCTTT. Its protein product is CSVGGGLGTEAFF.

This clonotype was counted ten times or more. The V call is TRBV6-2 or TRBV6-3, the J call TRBJ2-7; 13 nucleotides line up with TRBD2. CDR1 MNHEY and CDR2 SVGEGT come from the germline V gene. The CDR3 consists of 16 residues. V lost 5 bases, J lost 2 bases, and 6 bases stayed unmatched. The CDR3, as DNA: TGTGCCAGCAGTGGACTAGCGGGAGCAAAAACCTACGAGCAGTACTTC. Translated: CASSGLAGAKTYEQYF.

The chain joins TRBV7-2 to TRBJ2-1; D not resolved. Germline V gene data show CDR1 as SGHTA and CDR2 as FQGNSA. CDR3 length: 13 residues. V was pared by 5 bases and J by 4 bases, with 9 bases between. CDR3 bases: TGTGCCAGCAGCCGCTCGAGGTACAATGAGCAGTTCTTC. Translated: CASSRSRYNEQFF.

The chain links TRBV3-1 to TRBJ2-1; no definite D call. Deletions cut 5 bases from V and 9 bases from J, with 11 bases between. Germline lookup yields CDR1 LGHDT and CDR2 YNNKEL (reference sequence). The CDR3 consists of 12 residues. CDR3 DNA sequence: TGTGCCAGCAGCAATCGGGCCGGTGAGCAGTTCTTC. As protein: CASSNRAGEQFF.

This clonotype was counted only a few times. The chain links TRBV5-5 to TRBJ1-2; a possible D gene is TRBD1 (5 bases). CDR3 length equals 16 residues. In germline, CDR1 is SGHKS, CDR2 YYEKEE (reference sequence). V shed 1 base and J shed 4 bases, with 17 bases lying between them. For the CDR3, the DNA is TGTGCCAGCAGCTTGAGGGAGGGAACGGACACCTATGGCTACACCTTC. Its protein product is CASSLREGTDTYGYTF.

This clonotype has a handful of counts. Here the CDR3 DNA reads TGTGCCTGGAGTGTTAATGCCGGGGAGCTGTTTTTT. It is translated as CAWSVNAGELFF. The chain uses TRBV30 and TRBJ2-2; D not certain. Germline CDR1 and CDR2: GTSNPN and SVGIG (reference sequence). The ends were cut back, 0 bases at V and 6 bases at J, with 5 bases in the middle. The CDR3 contains 12 residues.

Only a few counts were recorded for this clonotype. The chain combines TRBV20-1 with TRBJ2-2; D possibly corresponds to TRBD2 (6 bases). CDR1 DFQATT and CDR2 SNEGSKA come from the germline V gene (reference sequence). CDR3 length: 14 amino acids. Trimming removed 2 bases from V and 0 bases from J, with 7 bases in between. In DNA, the CDR3 is TGCAGTGCTAGACGGGGGACGAACACCGGGGAGCTGTTTTTT. Protein: CSARRGTNTGELFF.

A few counts support this clonotype. The J gene is TRBJ1-4, the V gene TRBV5-4; D call uncertain. The CDR3 totals 13 residues. Germline V CDR1 and CDR2: SGHNT, YYREEE (reference sequence). Trimming removed 3 bases from V and 6 bases from J, with 9 bases in between. The CDR3 sequence: CASSSDRHEKLFF. CDR3 nucleotide sequence: TGTGCCAGCAGCTCCGACCGCCATGAAAAACTGTTTTTT.

This clonotype was seen a few times. The chain recombines TRBV7-9 with TRBJ2-5; 9 bases are shared with TRBD1. CDR3 length: 15 amino acids. J gave up 1 base and V 3 bases, and 3 bases lay outside the gene matches. Germline V gene lookup returns CDR1 SEHNR and CDR2 FQNEAQ (reference sequence). The CDR3 region has the DNA TGTGCCAGCAGCTTGAGGACAGGGGTCCAAGAGACCCAGTACTTC. This translates into CASSLRTGVQETQYF.

The V call is TRBV6-5, the J call TRBJ2-5; the D gene could be TRBD1 or TRBD2 (7 bases each). This CDR3 contains 14 residues. The V end was cut by 7 bases, the J end by 5 bases, with 17 bases between. Germline loops: CDR1 MNHEY, CDR2 SVGAGI. For the CDR3, the DNA is TGTGCCAGCAATTCAGGGGGGGGGCCTGAGACCCAGTACTTC. The encoded protein is CASNSGGGPETQYF.

On this clonotype: This clone may be a read error of a much larger clone one base away. CDR3 sequence (DNA): TGCAGTGCTGGAGAGGGTTCTGGGGCCAACGTCCTGACTTTC. Protein sequence: CSAGEGSGANVLTF. The chain recombines TRBV20-1 with TRBJ2-6, with TRBD2 as a possible D gene (5 bases). Germline lookup yields CDR1 DFQATT and CDR2 SNEGSKA (reference sequence). This CDR3 is built from 14 residues.

This clonotype was seen many times. The chain couples TRBV29-1 to TRBJ2-1; unclear D gene. V lost 3 bases, J lost 3 bases, and 15 bases lay in between. The V gene's germline CDR1 is SQVTM and CDR2 ANQGSEA. The length of the CDR3 is 15 residues. CDR3 nucleotide sequence: TGCAGCGTTGAGATTCTGGGCCGACACTACAATGAGCAGTTCTTC. The encoded protein is CSVEILGRHYNEQFF.

This clonotype was counted only a few times. The V and J genes are TRBV6-1 and TRBJ1-5, with 8 bases lining up with TRBD1. CDR1 is MNHNS, CDR2 SASEGT, per germline. V shed 6 bases, J shed 5 bases, and the junction held 0 bases outside the gene matches. The CDR3 has 12 amino acids. CDR3 DNA: TGTGCCAGCAGGGACAGGGATCAGCCCCAGCATTTT. Its protein product is CASRDRDQPQHF.

This clonotype has more than one count but fewer than ten. The chain couples TRBV24-1 to TRBJ2-1, with 8 bases identical to TRBD2. The V gene's germline CDR1 is KGHDR and CDR2 SFDVKD. The ends lost 4 bases at V and 8 bases at J; junction bases unmatched: 15. The CDR3 extends over 17 amino acids. The CDR3 DNA reads TGTGCCACCAGTGACCCGTCTAGCGGGCACCCGTTGGATGAGCAGTTCTTC. This encodes CATSDPSSGHPLDEQFF.

This clonotype was observed a handful of times. The gene calls are TRBV5-5 and TRBJ2-2, with D tentatively TRBD1 (6 bases). Trimming shortened V by 3 bases and J by 4 bases, and 13 bases separated the two germline ends. Germline V gives CDR1 SGHKS, CDR2 YYEKEE (reference sequence). The CDR3 sequence is 15 residues long. The CDR3 coding sequence is TGTGCCAGCAGCTACAACAGGGTTGGCACCGGGGAGCTGTTTTTT. This encodes CASSYNRVGTGELFF.

Only a few counts were recorded for this clonotype. The V and J genes are TRBV6-2 or TRBV6-3 and TRBJ2-2; tentatively, D is TRBD2 (5 bases). The CDR3 has 16 amino acids. Trimming took off 2 bases at V and 0 bases at J, with 10 bases between the two ends. The V gene's germline CDR1 is MNHEY and CDR2 SVGEGT. For the CDR3, the DNA is TGTGCCAGCAGTTACCGTTTAGCGTCGAACACCGGGGAGCTGTTTTTT. Its protein is CASSYRLASNTGELFF.

This chain joins TRBV6-2 or TRBV6-3 and TRBJ2-7; 13 positions match TRBD2. This CDR3 is 14 amino acids long. Germline V gene lookup returns CDR1 MNHEY and CDR2 SVGEGT. The junction had 2 bases not matched to a gene; V was cut back by 6 bases and J by 3 bases. CDR3 region: CASSRLAGGYEQYF. The CDR3 coding sequence is TGTGCCAGCAGCCGACTAGCGGGAGGCTACGAGCAGTACTTC.

This clonotype was counted ten times or more. The V call is TRBV10-3, the J call TRBJ2-1; tentative D call: TRBD1 (5 bases). The germline V and J ends were trimmed by 3 bases and 1 base, with 22 bases remaining between them. The CDR3 covers 19 residues. Germline V CDR1 and CDR2: ENHRY, SYGVKD. As DNA, the CDR3 is TGTGCCATCAGTGAAGGGCAGGGAAAATATCCGAGTTCCTACAATGAGCAGTTCTTC. Amino acids: CAISEGQGKYPSSYNEQFF.

This chain links TRBV4-3 with TRBJ2-3; TRBD2 is a possible D gene (6 bases). The germline CDR1 and CDR2 sequences are LGHNA and YSLEER. The germline V and J ends were trimmed by 0 bases and 8 bases, with 9 bases remaining between them. This CDR3 spans 13 amino acids. CDR3 sequence reads: CASSQDMGGTQYF. The CDR3 DNA follows: TGCGCCAGCAGCCAAGATATGGGGGGTACGCAGTATTTT.

The V gene is TRBV28, the J gene TRBJ2-5; 8 bases align to TRBD1. V lost 6 bases to trimming and J lost 2 bases; unmatched junction nucleotides: 5. This CDR3 has 14 residues. CDR1 is MDHEN, CDR2 SYDVKM, per germline. Here the CDR3 DNA reads TGTGCCAGCAGCCCGTACAGGGGGCAAGAGACCCAGTACTTC. Its translation is CASSPYRGQETQYF.

The table lists this clonotype with a few counts. The chain has TRBV4-1 and TRBJ2-1; 9 bases map to TRBD2. This CDR3 has 17 residues. The V gene's germline CDR1 is MGHRA and CDR2 YSYEKL. After removal of 2 bases from V and 0 bases from J, the junction contained 5 bases not matched to a gene. The CDR3 reads CASSQLAGDYSYNEQFF. The CDR3 DNA sequence: TGCGCCAGCAGCCAATTAGCGGGAGACTACTCCTACAATGAGCAGTTCTTC.

There are a few counts of this clonotype. V gene TRBV5-1 combines with J gene TRBJ1-4; no clear D gene. Trimming removed 4 bases at V and 4 bases at J, with 14 bases between. Germline CDR1 reads SGHRS; CDR2 reads YFSETQ. The CDR3 is 15 residues long. CDR3 nucleotide sequence: TGCGCCAGCAGCCCCCTGGGTGAAGTTAATGAAAAACTGTTTTTT. This codes for CASSPLGEVNEKLFF.